This is a list of T cell receptor beta chains from one sample in a study of shared clonotypes between healthy human individuals. Sequencing was performed with immunoSEQ multiplex PCR; in TCRdb, only in-frame clones are kept and a portion is missing. The sample lists 2 million to 3 million clones; 93% were seen once. What was sequenced was naive CD4+ T cells from PBMCs. Receptors were obtained from a man aged 18 to 30 in good health. Some clones in this sample may be carry-over from other donors' samples. The conserved cysteine and the conserved F or W are not part of the CDR3 here. Each record gives: J gene, V gene, clone size, CDR3 protein. The size field is filled for only some rows; it gives once, few, many or a size class.

j_gene: TRBJ1-5; v_gene: TRBV19; abundance: -; CDR3aa: ASSMSRGQPQH
j_gene: TRBJ2-3; v_gene: TRBV5-1; abundance: -; CDR3aa: ASSLFRLTDTQY
j_gene: TRBJ2-2; v_gene: TRBV10-2; abundance: -; CDR3aa: ASSDPGQGPPGELF
j_gene: TRBJ2-1; v_gene: TRBV9; abundance: once; CDR3aa: ASSATSGSHNEQF
j_gene: TRBJ2-5; v_gene: TRBV5-1; abundance: -; CDR3aa: ASSLIAGIGQETQY
j_gene: TRBJ2-1; v_gene: TRBV5-4; abundance: -; CDR3aa: ASSAGLAGKNYNEQF
j_gene: TRBJ2-7; v_gene: TRBV5-1; abundance: -; CDR3aa: ASSFGLGVEQY
j_gene: TRBJ2-2; v_gene: TRBV2; abundance: -; CDR3aa: ASSVAGPGFAGELF
j_gene: TRBJ2-3; v_gene: TRBV4-3; abundance: -; CDR3aa: ASSQEGSGRSTDTQY
j_gene: TRBJ2-5; v_gene: TRBV19; abundance: -; CDR3aa: ASSMMATSGRAEETQY
j_gene: TRBJ2-7; v_gene: TRBV19; abundance: -; CDR3aa: ASSGRTSGSPNYEQY
j_gene: TRBJ2-3; v_gene: TRBV5-1; abundance: once; CDR3aa: ASRISSPRSPDTQY
j_gene: TRBJ1-2; v_gene: TRBV27; abundance: -; CDR3aa: ASSLPGRYFNGYT
j_gene: TRBJ1-5; v_gene: TRBV6-1; abundance: once; CDR3aa: ASTERGHYQPQH
j_gene: TRBJ2-3; v_gene: TRBV18; abundance: -; CDR3aa: ASSPPGTDTQY
j_gene: TRBJ2-3; v_gene: TRBV7-2; abundance: -; CDR3aa: ASSRGLAGITDTQY
j_gene: TRBJ1-5; v_gene: TRBV5-8; abundance: -; CDR3aa: ASSLAGQVLYSNQPQH
j_gene: TRBJ2-7; v_gene: TRBV7-2; abundance: -; CDR3aa: ASSSQRGTAGYEQY
j_gene: TRBJ2-5; v_gene: TRBV11-3; abundance: few; CDR3aa: ASSLAAGGWETQY
j_gene: TRBJ2-7; v_gene: TRBV5-1; abundance: -; CDR3aa: ASSLGGREGYEQY
j_gene: TRBJ2-2; v_gene: TRBV7-8; abundance: -; CDR3aa: AGRRENTGELF
j_gene: TRBJ2-4; v_gene: TRBV15; abundance: once; CDR3aa: ATSTGTVLSIQY
j_gene: TRBJ1-5; v_gene: TRBV15; abundance: -; CDR3aa: ATSFRDGYNQPQH
j_gene: TRBJ2-2; v_gene: TRBV5-1; abundance: -; CDR3aa: ASSLTALAGGSGELF
j_gene: TRBJ2-4; v_gene: TRBV18; abundance: -; CDR3aa: ASSPRVTWDIQY
j_gene: TRBJ1-4; v_gene: TRBV28; abundance: -; CDR3aa: ASSPRVGGKLF
j_gene: TRBJ2-2; v_gene: TRBV7-3; abundance: once; CDR3aa: ASRTIFTGELF
j_gene: TRBJ2-1; v_gene: TRBV28; abundance: -; CDR3aa: ASSYGRSYNEQF
j_gene: TRBJ2-3; v_gene: TRBV7-3; abundance: -; CDR3aa: ASSLLAGEADTQY
j_gene: TRBJ2-5; v_gene: TRBV18; abundance: -; CDR3aa: ASSPQLQGAKETQY
j_gene: TRBJ2-1; v_gene: TRBV5-1; abundance: -; CDR3aa: ASSLTTGYRNEQF
j_gene: TRBJ1-1; v_gene: TRBV6-1; abundance: -; CDR3aa: ASRAFPSSTEAF
j_gene: TRBJ1-3; v_gene: TRBV9; abundance: -; CDR3aa: ASSVVDVPGNTIY
j_gene: TRBJ2-2; v_gene: TRBV5-6; abundance: -; CDR3aa: ASSPGGSPGELF
j_gene: TRBJ2-6; v_gene: TRBV30; abundance: -; CDR3aa: AWSQDSGANVLT
j_gene: TRBJ2-7; v_gene: TRBV10-3; abundance: -; CDR3aa: AISPLDRNSYEQY
j_gene: TRBJ1-1; v_gene: TRBV4-1; abundance: -; CDR3aa: ASSQRMILPDNTEAF
j_gene: TRBJ2-2; v_gene: TRBV5-1; abundance: -; CDR3aa: ASSWLADTGELF
j_gene: TRBJ1-1; v_gene: TRBV28; abundance: -; CDR3aa: ASSPQDSLNTEAF
j_gene: TRBJ2-7; v_gene: TRBV6-5; abundance: -; CDR3aa: ASSSTSGEQY
j_gene: TRBJ1-5; v_gene: TRBV10-3; abundance: -; CDR3aa: AISALKGGSNQPQH
j_gene: TRBJ2-1; v_gene: TRBV5-1; abundance: -; CDR3aa: ASSQTMSAGEQF
j_gene: TRBJ1-5; v_gene: TRBV28; abundance: -; CDR3aa: ASSLLGPSNQPQH
j_gene: TRBJ2-5; v_gene: TRBV18; abundance: -; CDR3aa: ASSPPGRTQETQY
j_gene: TRBJ2-7; v_gene: TRBV7-3; abundance: once; CDR3aa: ASSLNPPSSGGRSYEQY
j_gene: TRBJ2-1; v_gene: TRBV2; abundance: -; CDR3aa: ASSEGQGKKNEQF
j_gene: TRBJ2-5; v_gene: TRBV5-1; abundance: -; CDR3aa: ASSQSPSIAGARETQY
j_gene: TRBJ2-1; v_gene: TRBV5-6; abundance: once; CDR3aa: ASSLRLRRLEEF
j_gene: TRBJ2-7; v_gene: TRBV19; abundance: -; CDR3aa: ASSTWTSGRYEQY
j_gene: TRBJ2-2; v_gene: TRBV7-9; abundance: -; CDR3aa: ASSLGNWDTGELF
j_gene: TRBJ2-1; v_gene: TRBV7-9; abundance: once; CDR3aa: ASSLRASGSGNEQF
j_gene: TRBJ2-7; v_gene: TRBV19; abundance: -; CDR3aa: ASSSWTSGEQY
j_gene: TRBJ1-1; v_gene: TRBV2; abundance: -; CDR3aa: ASSPNLGGDGEAF
j_gene: TRBJ2-1; v_gene: TRBV9; abundance: -; CDR3aa: ASSPLAGGPVEQF
j_gene: TRBJ2-5; v_gene: TRBV7-9; abundance: once; CDR3aa: ASSPRLTDGTQY